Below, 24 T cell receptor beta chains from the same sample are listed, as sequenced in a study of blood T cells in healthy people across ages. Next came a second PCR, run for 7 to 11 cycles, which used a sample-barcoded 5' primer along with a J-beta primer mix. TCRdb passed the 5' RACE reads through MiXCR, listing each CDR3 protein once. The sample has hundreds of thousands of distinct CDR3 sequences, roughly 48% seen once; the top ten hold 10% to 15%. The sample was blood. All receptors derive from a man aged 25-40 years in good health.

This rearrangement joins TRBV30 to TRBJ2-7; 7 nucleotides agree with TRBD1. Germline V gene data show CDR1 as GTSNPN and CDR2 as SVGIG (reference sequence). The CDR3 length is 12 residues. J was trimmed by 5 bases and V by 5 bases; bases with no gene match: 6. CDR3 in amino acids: CAWDRDYHEQYF. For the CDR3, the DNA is TGTGCCTGGGACAGGGATTACCACGAGCAGTACTTC.

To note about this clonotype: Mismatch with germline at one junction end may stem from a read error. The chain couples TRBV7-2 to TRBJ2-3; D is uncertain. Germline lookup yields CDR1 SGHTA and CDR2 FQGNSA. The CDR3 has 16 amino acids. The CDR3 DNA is TGTGCCAGCAGCTTAGATTACGGTGCGAGCACGGATACGCAGTATTTT. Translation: CASSLDYGASTDTQYF.

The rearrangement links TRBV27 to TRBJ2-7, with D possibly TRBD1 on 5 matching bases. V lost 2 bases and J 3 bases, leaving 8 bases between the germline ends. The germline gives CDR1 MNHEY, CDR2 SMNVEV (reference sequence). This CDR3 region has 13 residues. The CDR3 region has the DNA TGTGCCAGCAGTTTAAAGGGGATCTACGAGCAGTACTTC. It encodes CASSLKGIYEQYF.

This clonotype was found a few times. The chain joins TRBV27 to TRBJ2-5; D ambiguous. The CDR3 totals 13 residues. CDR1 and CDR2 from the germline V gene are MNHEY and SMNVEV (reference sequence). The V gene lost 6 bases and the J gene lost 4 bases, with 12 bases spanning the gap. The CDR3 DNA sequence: TGTGCCAGCAGCCTGACTTGGAGAGAGACCCAGTACTTC. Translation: CASSLTWRETQYF.

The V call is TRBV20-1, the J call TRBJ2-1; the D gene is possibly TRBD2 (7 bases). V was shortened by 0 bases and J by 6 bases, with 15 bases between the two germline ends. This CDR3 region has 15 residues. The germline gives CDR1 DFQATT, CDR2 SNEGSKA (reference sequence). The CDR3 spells CSARDSTGGGNEQFF. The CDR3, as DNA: TGCAGTGCTAGAGATTCGACGGGGGGCGGCAATGAGCAGTTCTTC.

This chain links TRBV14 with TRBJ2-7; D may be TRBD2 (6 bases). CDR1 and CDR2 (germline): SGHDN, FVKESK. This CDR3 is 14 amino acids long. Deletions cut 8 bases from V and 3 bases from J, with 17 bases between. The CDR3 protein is CASGRQGGVYEQYF. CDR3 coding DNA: TGTGCCAGCGGCCGGCAGGGCGGGGTCTACGAGCAGTACTTC.

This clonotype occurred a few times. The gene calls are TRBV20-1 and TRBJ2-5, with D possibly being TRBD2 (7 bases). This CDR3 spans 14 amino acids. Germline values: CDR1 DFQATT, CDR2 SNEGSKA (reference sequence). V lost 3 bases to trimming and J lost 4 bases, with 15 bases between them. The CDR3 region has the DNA TGCAGTGCTAGGGACGGGGGGCGGGGAGAGACCCAGTACTTC. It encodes CSARDGGRGETQYF.

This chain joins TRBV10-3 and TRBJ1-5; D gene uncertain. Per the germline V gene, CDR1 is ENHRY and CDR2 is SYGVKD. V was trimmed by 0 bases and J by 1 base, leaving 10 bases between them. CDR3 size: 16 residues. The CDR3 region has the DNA TGTGCCATCAGTGAGTCGATGACGGGGAGCAATCAGCCCCAGCATTTT. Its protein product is CAISESMTGSNQPQHF.

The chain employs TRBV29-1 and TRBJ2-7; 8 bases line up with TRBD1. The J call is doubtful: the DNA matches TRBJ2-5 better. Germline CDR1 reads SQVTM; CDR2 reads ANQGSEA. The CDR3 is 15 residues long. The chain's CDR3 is CSGAFPGQGVETQYF. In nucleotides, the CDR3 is TGCAGCGGCGCCTTCCCTGGACAGGGTGTAGAGACCCAGTACTTC.

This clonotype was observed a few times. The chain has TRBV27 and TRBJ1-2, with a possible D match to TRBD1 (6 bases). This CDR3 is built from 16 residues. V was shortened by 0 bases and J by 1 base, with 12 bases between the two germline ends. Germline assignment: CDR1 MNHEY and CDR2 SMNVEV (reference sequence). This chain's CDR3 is CASSLSPQGNNYGYTF. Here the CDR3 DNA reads TGTGCCAGCAGTTTATCCCCCCAGGGGAATAACTATGGCTACACCTTC.

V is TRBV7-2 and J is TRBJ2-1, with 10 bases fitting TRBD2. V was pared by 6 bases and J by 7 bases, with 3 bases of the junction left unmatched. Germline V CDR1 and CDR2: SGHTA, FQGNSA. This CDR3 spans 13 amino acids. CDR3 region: CASRASGGNEQFF. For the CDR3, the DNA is TGTGCCAGCAGGGCTAGCGGGGGTAATGAGCAGTTCTTC.

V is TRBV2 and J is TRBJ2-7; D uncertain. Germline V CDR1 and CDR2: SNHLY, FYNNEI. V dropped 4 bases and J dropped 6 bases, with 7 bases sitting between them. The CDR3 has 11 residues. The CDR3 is CASSVTSEQYF. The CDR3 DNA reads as TGTGCCAGCAGTGTCACATCCGAGCAGTACTTC.

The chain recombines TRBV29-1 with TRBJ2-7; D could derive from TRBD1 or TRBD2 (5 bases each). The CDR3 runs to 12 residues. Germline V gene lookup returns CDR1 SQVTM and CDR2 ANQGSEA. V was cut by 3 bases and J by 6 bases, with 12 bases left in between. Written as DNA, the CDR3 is TGCAGCGTTGAGGGGCGAGGGGCCGAGCAGTACTTC. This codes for CSVEGRGAEQYF.

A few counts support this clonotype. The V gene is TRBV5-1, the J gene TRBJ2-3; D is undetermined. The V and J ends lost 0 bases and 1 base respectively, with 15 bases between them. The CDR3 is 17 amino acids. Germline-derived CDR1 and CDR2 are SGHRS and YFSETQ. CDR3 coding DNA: TGCGCCAGCAGCTTGGCGCTTTCTTCCCCTGGCACAGATACGCAGTATTTT. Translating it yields CASSLALSSPGTDTQYF.

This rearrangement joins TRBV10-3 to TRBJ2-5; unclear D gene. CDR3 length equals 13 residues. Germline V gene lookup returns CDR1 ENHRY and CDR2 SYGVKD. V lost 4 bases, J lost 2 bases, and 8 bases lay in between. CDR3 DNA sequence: TGTGCCATCAGTGTAGACACGCAAGAGACCCAGTACTTC. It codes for CAISVDTQETQYF.

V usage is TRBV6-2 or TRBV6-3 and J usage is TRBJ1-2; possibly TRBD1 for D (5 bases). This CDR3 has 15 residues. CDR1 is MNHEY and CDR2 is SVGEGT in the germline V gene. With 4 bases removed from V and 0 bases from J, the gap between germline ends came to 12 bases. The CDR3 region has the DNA TGTGCCAGCAGTTCCCGGGGCGGCTCTAACTATGGCTACACCTTC. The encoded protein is CASSSRGGSNYGYTF.

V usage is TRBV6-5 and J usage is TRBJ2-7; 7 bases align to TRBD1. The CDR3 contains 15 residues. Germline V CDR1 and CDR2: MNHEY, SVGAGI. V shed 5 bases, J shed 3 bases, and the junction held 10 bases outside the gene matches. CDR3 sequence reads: CASSPDRDSYYEQYF. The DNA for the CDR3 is TGTGCCAGCAGTCCCGACAGGGATTCGTACTACGAGCAGTACTTC.

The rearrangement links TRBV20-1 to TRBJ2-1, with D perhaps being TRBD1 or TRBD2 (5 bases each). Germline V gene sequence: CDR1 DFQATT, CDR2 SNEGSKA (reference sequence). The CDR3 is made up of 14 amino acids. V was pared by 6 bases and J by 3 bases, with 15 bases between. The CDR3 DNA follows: TGCAGTGCCGGGGACCGTAAAAGCTACAATGAGCAGTTCTTC. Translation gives CSAGDRKSYNEQFF.

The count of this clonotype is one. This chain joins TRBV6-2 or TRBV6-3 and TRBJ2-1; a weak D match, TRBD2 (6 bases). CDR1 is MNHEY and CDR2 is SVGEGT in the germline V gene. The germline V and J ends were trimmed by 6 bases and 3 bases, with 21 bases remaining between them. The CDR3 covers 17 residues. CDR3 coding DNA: TGTGCCAGCAGGGATATCGAGGGGCAGGGACTCTACAATGAGCAGTTCTTC. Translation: CASRDIEGQGLYNEQFF.

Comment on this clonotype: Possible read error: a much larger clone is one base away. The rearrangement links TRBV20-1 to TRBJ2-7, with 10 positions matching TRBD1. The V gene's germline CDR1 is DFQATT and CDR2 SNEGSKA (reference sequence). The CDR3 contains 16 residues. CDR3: CSARVLGQGQSYERYF. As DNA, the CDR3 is TGCAGTGCTAGAGTGTTGGGACAGGGGCAATCCTACGAGCGGTACTTC.

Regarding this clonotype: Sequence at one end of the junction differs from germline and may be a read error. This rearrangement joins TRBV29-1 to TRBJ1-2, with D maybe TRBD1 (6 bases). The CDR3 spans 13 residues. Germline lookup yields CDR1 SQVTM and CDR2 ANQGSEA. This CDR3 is CGVGGRVNYGYTF. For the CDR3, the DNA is TGCGGCGTTGGGGGCCGGGTAAACTATGGCTACACCTTC. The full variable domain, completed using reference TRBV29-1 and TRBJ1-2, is SAVISQKPSRDICQRGTSLTIQCQVDSQVTMMFWYRQQPGQSLTLIATANQGSEATYESGFVIDKFPISRPNLTFSTLTVSNMSPEDSSIYLCGVGGRVNYGYTFGSGTRLTVV.

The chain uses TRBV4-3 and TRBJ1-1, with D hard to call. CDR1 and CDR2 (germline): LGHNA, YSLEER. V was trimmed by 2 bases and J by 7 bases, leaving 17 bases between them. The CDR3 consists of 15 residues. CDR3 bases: TGCGCCAGCAGCCAAATAGGCGGTGGCCAGCATGAAGCTTTCTTT. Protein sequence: CASSQIGGGQHEAFF.

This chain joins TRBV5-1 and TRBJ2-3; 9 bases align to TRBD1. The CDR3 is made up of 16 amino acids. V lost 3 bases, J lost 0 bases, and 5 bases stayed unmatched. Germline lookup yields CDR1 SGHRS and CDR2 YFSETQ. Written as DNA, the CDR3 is TGCGCCAGCAGCTCGGACAGGGGATCTAGCACAGATACGCAGTATTTT. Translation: CASSSDRGSSTDTQYF.

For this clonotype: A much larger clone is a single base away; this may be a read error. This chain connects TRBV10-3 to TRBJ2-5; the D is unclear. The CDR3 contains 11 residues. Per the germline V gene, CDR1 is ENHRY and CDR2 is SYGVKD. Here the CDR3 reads CATSESVTQYF. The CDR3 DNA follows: TGTGCCACCAGTGAGTCGGTGACCCAGTACTTC.